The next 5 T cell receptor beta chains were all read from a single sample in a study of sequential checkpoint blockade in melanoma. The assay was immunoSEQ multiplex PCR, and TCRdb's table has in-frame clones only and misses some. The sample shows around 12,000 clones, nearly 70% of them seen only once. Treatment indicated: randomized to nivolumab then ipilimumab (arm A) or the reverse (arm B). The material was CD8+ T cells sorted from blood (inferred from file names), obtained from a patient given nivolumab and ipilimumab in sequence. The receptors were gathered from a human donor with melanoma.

The DNA of the CDR3 is TGTGCCAGCAGTTTAGGGTCGAGCGGGAGGGGGGAGACCCAGTACTTC. It is translated as CASSLGSSGRGETQYF. The chain employs TRBV27 and TRBJ2-5; 10 bases are shared with TRBD2. The CDR3 runs 16 residues. V gave up 2 bases and J gave up 5 bases; unmatched junction bases: 8. Germline CDR1 MNHEY, CDR2 SMNVEV (reference sequence).

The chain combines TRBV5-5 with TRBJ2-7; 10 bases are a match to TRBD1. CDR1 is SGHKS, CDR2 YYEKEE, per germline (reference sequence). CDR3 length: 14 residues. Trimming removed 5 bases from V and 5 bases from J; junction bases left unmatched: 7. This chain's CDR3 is CASRWDRGRNEQYF. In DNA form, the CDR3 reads TGTGCCAGCAGGTGGGACAGGGGTCGTAACGAGCAGTACTTC.

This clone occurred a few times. CDR3: CASSPRQGAFF. The CDR3 DNA sequence: TGTGCCAGCTCACCCCGGCAGGGGGCTTTCTTT. The rearrangement joins TRBV18 to TRBJ1-1; tentatively, D is TRBD1 (6 bases). Per germline, CDR1 KGHSH and CDR2 LQKENI. V was clipped by 3 bases and J by 11 bases, with 10 bases between them. CDR3 size: 11 residues.

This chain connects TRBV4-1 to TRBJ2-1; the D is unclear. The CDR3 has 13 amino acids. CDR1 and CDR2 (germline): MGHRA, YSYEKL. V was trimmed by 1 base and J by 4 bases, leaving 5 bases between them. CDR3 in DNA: TGCGCCAGCAGCCAAGTGCAGTACAATGAGCAGTTCTTC. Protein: CASSQVQYNEQFF.

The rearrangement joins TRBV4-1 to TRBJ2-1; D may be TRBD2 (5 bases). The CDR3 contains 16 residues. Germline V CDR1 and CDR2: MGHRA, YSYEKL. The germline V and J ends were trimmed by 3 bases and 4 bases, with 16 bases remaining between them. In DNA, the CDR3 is TGCGCCAGCAGCCATAGGACCTTTGAGGGTTACAATGAGCAGTTCTTC. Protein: CASSHRTFEGYNEQFF.